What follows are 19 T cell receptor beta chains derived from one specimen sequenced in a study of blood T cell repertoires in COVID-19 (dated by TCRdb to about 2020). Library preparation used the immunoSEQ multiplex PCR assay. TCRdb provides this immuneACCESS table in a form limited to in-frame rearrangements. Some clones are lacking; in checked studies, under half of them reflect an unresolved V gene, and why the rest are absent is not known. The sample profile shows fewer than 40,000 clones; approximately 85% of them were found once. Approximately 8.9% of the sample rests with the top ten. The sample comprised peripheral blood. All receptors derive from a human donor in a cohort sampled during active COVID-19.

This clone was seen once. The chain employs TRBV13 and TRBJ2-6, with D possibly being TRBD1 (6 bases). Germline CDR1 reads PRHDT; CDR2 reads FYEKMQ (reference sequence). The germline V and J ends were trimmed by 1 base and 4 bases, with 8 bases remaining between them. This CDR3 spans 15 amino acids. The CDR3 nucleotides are TGTGCCAGCAGCTTAGCAGGGGTGGGGGCCAACGTCCTGACTTTC. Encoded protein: CASSLAGVGANVLTF. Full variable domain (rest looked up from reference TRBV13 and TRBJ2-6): AAGVIQSPRHLIKEKRETATLKCYPIPRHDTVYWYQQGPGQDPQFLISFYEKMQSDKGSIPDRFSAQQFSDYHSELNMSSLELGDSALYFCASSLAGVGANVLTFGAGSRLTVL.

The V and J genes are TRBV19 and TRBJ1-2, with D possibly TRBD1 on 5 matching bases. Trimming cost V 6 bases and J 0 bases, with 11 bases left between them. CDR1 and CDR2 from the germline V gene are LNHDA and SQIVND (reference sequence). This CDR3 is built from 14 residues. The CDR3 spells CASSQSGTNYGYTF. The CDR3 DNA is TGTGCCAGTAGCCAGTCAGGGACTAACTATGGCTACACCTTC.

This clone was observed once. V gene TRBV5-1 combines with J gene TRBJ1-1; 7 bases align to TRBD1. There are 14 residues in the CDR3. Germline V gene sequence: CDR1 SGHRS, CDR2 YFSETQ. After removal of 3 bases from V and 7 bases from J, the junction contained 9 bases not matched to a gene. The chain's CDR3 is CASSSSEGAGEAFF. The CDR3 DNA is TGCGCCAGCAGCTCTTCGGAGGGGGCGGGTGAAGCTTTCTTT. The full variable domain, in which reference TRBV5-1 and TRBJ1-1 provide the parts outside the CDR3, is KAGVTQTPRYLIKTRGQQVTLSCSPISGHRSVSWYQQTPGQGLQFLFEYFSETQRNKGNFPGRFSGRQFSNSRSEMNVSTLELGDSALYLCASSSSEGAGEAFFGQGTRLTVV.

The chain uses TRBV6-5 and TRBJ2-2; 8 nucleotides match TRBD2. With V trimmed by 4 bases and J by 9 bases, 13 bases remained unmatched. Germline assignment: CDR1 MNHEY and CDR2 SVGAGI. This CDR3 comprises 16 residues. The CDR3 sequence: CASSFSSGSQTRELFF. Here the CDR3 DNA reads TGTGCCAGCAGTTTTTCTAGCGGGTCACAAACCCGGGAGCTGTTTTTT.

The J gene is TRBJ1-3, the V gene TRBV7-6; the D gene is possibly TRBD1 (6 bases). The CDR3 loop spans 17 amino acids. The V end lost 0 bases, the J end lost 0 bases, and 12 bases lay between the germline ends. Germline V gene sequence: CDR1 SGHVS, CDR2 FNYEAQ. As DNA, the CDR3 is TGTGCCAGCAGCTTAGCCTCTGGGGGCTTCTCTGGAAACACCATATATTTT. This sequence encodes CASSLASGGFSGNTIYF.

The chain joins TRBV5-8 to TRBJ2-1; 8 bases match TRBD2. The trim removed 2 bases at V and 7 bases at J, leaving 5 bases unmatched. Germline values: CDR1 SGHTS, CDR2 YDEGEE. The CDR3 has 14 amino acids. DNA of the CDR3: TGTGCCAGCAGCTTAGGGACTAGTTGGAATGAGCAGTTCTTC. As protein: CASSLGTSWNEQFF.

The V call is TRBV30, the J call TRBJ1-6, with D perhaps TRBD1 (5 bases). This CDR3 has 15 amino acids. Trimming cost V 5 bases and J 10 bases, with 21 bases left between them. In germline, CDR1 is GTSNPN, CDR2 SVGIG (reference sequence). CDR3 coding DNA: TGTGCCTGGGATGCTACCGGAGTACCAGGGTCACCCCTCCACTTT. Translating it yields CAWDATGVPGSPLHF.

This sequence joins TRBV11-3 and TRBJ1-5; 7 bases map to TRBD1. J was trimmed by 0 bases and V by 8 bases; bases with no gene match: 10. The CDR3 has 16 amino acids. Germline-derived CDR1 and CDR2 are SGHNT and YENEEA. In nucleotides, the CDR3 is TGTGCCAGCCAGGGGGGTGGGGTCGGTAGCAATCAGCCCCAGCATTTT. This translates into CASQGGGVGSNQPQHF.

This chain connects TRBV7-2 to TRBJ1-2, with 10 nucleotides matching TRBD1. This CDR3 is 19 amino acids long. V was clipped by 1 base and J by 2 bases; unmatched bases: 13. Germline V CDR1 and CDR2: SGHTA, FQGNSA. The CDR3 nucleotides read TGTGCCAGCAGCTTAGACGGTTTTGGGGGACAGGGGCGGAACTATGGCTACACCTTC. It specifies CASSLDGFGGQGRNYGYTF.

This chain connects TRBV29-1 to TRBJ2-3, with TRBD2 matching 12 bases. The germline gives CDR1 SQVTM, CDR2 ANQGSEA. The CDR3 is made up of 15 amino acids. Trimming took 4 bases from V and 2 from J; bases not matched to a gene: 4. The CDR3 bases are TGCAGCGTTGCCCGGACTAGCGGGAACACAGATACGCAGTATTTT. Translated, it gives CSVARTSGNTDTQYF.

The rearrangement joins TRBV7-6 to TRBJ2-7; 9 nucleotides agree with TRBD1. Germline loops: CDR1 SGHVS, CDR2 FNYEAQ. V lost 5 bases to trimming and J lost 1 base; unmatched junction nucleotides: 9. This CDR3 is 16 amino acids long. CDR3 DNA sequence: TGTGCCAGCAGCCAAACAGGGGGCTCGGGTTCCTACGAGCAGTACTTC. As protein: CASSQTGGSGSYEQYF.

CDR3 in DNA: TGTGCCAGCCTGAAGGAAGGACAGCAAGCTGAAAAACTGTTTTTT. Amino acids: CASLKEGQQAEKLFF. The gene calls are TRBV28 and TRBJ1-4; D is possibly TRBD1 (6 bases). The length of the CDR3 is 15 residues. Deletions cut 8 bases from V and 7 bases from J, with 20 bases between. Germline V gene lookup returns CDR1 MDHEN and CDR2 SYDVKM.

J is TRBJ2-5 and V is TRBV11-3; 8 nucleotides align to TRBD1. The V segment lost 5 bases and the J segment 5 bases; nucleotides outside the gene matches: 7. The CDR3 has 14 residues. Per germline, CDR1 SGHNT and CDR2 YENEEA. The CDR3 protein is CASSRSGGEETQYF. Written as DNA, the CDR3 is TGTGCCAGCAGCAGATCAGGGGGCGAGGAGACCCAGTACTTC.

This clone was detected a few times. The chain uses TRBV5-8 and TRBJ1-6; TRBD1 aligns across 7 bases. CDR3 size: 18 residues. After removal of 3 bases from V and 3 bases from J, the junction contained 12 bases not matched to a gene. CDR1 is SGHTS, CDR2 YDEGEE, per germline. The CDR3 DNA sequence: TGTGCCAGCAGCTCAGGGACAGCCCGAGCATACTATAATTCACCCCTCCACTTT. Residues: CASSSGTARAYYNSPLHF.

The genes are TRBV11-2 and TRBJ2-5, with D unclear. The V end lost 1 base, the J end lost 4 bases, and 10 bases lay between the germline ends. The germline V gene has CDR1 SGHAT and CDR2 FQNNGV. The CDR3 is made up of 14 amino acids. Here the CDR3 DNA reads TGTGCCAGCAGCTTAGTGGGTAGCCTAGAGACCCAGTACTTC. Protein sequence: CASSLVGSLETQYF. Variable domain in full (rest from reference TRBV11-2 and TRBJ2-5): EAGVAQSPRYKIIEKRQSVAFWCNPISGHATLYWYQQILGQGPKLLIQFQNNGVVDDSQLPKDRFSAERLKGVDSTLKIQPAKLEDSAVYLCASSLVGSLETQYFGPGTRLLVL.

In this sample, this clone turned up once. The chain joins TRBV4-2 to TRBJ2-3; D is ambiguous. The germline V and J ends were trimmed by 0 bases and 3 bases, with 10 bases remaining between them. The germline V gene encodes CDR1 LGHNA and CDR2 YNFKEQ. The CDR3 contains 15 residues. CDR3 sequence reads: CASSQEILGTDTQYF. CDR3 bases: TGTGCCAGCAGCCAAGAAATTCTCGGGACAGATACGCAGTATTTT.

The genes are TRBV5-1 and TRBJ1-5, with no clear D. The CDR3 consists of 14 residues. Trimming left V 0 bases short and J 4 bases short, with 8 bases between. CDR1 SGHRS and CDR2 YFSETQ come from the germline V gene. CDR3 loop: CASSLGENNQPQHF. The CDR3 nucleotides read TGCGCCAGCAGCTTGGGGGAGAATAATCAGCCCCAGCATTTT.

The CDR3 region has the DNA TGTGCCAGCAGCCCGCCGGGGGAGACCCAGTACTTC. It is translated as CASSPPGETQYF. The V and J genes are TRBV3-1 (or the pseudogene TRBV3-2) and TRBJ2-5; tentatively, D is TRBD2 (5 bases). There are 12 residues in the CDR3. Trimming left V 4 bases short and J 5 bases short, with 8 bases between. Germline loops: CDR1 LGHDT, CDR2 YNNKEL (reference sequence).

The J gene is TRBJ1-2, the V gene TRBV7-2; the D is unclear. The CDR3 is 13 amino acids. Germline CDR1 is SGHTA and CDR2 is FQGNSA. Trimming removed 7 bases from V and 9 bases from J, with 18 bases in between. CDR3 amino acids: CASIPQNLFSYTF. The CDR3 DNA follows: TGTGCCAGCATCCCACAGAACTTGTTTAGCTACACCTTC.